Each of the 11 T cell receptor beta chains below was sequenced from the same sample in a study of lymphopenia after photon versus proton radiotherapy (dated by TCRdb to the late 2010s). The protocol used for the library was the immunoSEQ multiplex PCR assay. In TCRdb, the immuneACCESS table is reduced to in-frame sequences with V and J assigned. These tables do not hold every clone; where another copy was compared, an unresolved V gene accounts for under half, and the others remain unexplained. Counted in this sample were some 76,000 clones; around 90% of them appeared once. The ten most abundant clones make up 2.2% of the sample. The sample here was peripheral blood, taken from a patient treated with photon-based radiotherapy. These receptor sequences come from a woman between 40 and 55 years old with cholangiocarcinoma.

The chain joins TRBV28 to TRBJ1-5; unclear D gene. This CDR3 contains 13 residues. V was trimmed by 5 bases and J by 6 bases, leaving 11 bases between them. From germline, CDR1 is MDHEN and CDR2 SYDVKM. The CDR3 DNA follows: TGTGCCAGCAGTGGGAGGGAGTTTCAGCCCCAGCATTTT. Translated, it gives CASSGREFQPQHF. The entire variable domain, with the rest obtained from reference TRBV28 and TRBJ1-5, is as follows: DVKVTQSSRYLVKRTGEKVFLECVQDMDHENMFWYRQDPGLGLRLIYFSYDVKMKEKGDIPEGYSVSREKKERFSLILESASTNQTSMYLCASSGREFQPQHFGDGTRLSIL.

The chain recombines TRBV19 with TRBJ1-1, with 10 bases aligning to TRBD1. Germline V gives CDR1 LNHDA, CDR2 SQIVND (reference sequence). This CDR3 has 15 amino acids. V was pared by 5 bases and J by 1 base, with 4 bases of the junction left unmatched. The CDR3 loop reads CASSLRQGANTEAFF. The CDR3 DNA is TGTGCCAGTAGTCTTAGACAGGGGGCGAACACTGAAGCTTTCTTT.

This rearrangement joins TRBV9 to TRBJ2-1; TRBD1 aligns across 9 bases. Germline V lookup: CDR1 SGDLS, CDR2 YYNGEE. Trimming cost V 4 bases and J 7 bases; bases outside gene matches: 18. The CDR3 is 18 residues long. The CDR3 DNA is TGTGCCAGCAGCCCCCGCGGTAGCGCGACAGGGGGGGAGAATGAGCAGTTCTTC. This encodes CASSPRGSATGGENEQFF.

The chain uses TRBV2 and TRBJ2-7; the D call may be TRBD1 or TRBD2 (5 bases each). Germline V gene data show CDR1 as SNHLY and CDR2 as FYNNEI. This CDR3 is 14 amino acids long. Trimming stripped 7 bases from V and 4 bases from J, with 17 bases between. The DNA of the CDR3 is TGTGCCAGCAACGGACCATCGAGGGGTTACGAGCAGTACTTC. It codes for CASNGPSRGYEQYF.

The chain couples TRBV5-1 to TRBJ1-1; D ambiguous. Deletions cut 2 bases from V and 6 bases from J, with 11 bases between. The length of the CDR3 is 13 residues. Germline CDR1 and CDR2: SGHRS and YFSETQ. CDR3 loop: CASSLELIAEAFF. The CDR3 DNA reads TGCGCCAGCAGCTTAGAGTTGATCGCTGAAGCTTTCTTT.

The CDR3 nucleotides are TGTGCCAGCAGCTCAACTGACACCGGGGAGCTGTTTTTT. Translation gives CASSSTDTGELFF. The J gene is TRBJ2-2, the V gene TRBV7-3; no reliable D call. Trimming removed 4 bases at V and 3 bases at J, with 6 bases between. Germline values: CDR1 SGHTA, CDR2 FQGTGA. CDR3 length: 13 residues.

V gene TRBV4-1 combines with J gene TRBJ2-3; 8 nucleotides align to TRBD1. Germline V gives CDR1 MGHRA, CDR2 YSYEKL. The CDR3 is 15 amino acids. The trim removed 1 base at V and 3 bases at J, leaving 3 bases unmatched. The CDR3 reads CASSQGTGGTDTQYF. For the CDR3, the DNA is TGCGCCAGCAGCCAAGGAACAGGGGGAACAGATACGCAGTATTTT.

The CDR3, as DNA: TGTGCCAGCAGCTTTGGGGGCGGAGGGGAGACCCAGTACTTC. Residues: CASSFGGGGETQYF. The V call is TRBV7-2, the J call TRBJ2-5; D assignment may be TRBD1 or TRBD2 (6 bases each). The CDR3 contains 14 residues. Looked up from germline, CDR1 is SGHTA and CDR2 is FQGNSA. The V end was cut by 3 bases, the J end by 5 bases, with 13 bases between.

V gene TRBV4-1 combines with J gene TRBJ2-5, with 10 bases aligning to TRBD1. V gave up 1 base and J gave up 1 base; unmatched junction bases: 9. This CDR3 is built from 18 residues. Germline assignment: CDR1 MGHRA and CDR2 YSYEKL. The CDR3, as DNA: TGCGCCAGCAGCCAAGGAAGTAGGGACAGGGGTTCCCAAGAGACCCAGTACTTC. This gives the protein CASSQGSRDRGSQETQYF.

This chain connects TRBV5-6 to TRBJ1-2, with 7 bases matching TRBD1. V lost 4 bases, J lost 2 bases, and 5 bases stayed unmatched. CDR1 and CDR2 (germline): SGHDT, YYEEEE. The CDR3 covers 14 residues. The CDR3 loop is CASSPTGPNYGYTF. In DNA form, the CDR3 reads TGTGCCAGCAGCCCGACAGGGCCCAACTATGGCTACACCTTC.

The chain has TRBV19 and TRBJ2-7, with D tentatively TRBD1 (5 bases). The germline CDR1 and CDR2 sequences are LNHDA and SQIVND (reference sequence). This CDR3 is 18 amino acids long. The V end was cut by 4 bases, the J end by 0 bases, with 22 bases between. This CDR3 is CASSTCLADTASSYEQYF. The CDR3 bases are TGTGCCAGTAGTACCTGCCTTGCGGACACCGCCAGCTCCTACGAGCAGTACTTC.